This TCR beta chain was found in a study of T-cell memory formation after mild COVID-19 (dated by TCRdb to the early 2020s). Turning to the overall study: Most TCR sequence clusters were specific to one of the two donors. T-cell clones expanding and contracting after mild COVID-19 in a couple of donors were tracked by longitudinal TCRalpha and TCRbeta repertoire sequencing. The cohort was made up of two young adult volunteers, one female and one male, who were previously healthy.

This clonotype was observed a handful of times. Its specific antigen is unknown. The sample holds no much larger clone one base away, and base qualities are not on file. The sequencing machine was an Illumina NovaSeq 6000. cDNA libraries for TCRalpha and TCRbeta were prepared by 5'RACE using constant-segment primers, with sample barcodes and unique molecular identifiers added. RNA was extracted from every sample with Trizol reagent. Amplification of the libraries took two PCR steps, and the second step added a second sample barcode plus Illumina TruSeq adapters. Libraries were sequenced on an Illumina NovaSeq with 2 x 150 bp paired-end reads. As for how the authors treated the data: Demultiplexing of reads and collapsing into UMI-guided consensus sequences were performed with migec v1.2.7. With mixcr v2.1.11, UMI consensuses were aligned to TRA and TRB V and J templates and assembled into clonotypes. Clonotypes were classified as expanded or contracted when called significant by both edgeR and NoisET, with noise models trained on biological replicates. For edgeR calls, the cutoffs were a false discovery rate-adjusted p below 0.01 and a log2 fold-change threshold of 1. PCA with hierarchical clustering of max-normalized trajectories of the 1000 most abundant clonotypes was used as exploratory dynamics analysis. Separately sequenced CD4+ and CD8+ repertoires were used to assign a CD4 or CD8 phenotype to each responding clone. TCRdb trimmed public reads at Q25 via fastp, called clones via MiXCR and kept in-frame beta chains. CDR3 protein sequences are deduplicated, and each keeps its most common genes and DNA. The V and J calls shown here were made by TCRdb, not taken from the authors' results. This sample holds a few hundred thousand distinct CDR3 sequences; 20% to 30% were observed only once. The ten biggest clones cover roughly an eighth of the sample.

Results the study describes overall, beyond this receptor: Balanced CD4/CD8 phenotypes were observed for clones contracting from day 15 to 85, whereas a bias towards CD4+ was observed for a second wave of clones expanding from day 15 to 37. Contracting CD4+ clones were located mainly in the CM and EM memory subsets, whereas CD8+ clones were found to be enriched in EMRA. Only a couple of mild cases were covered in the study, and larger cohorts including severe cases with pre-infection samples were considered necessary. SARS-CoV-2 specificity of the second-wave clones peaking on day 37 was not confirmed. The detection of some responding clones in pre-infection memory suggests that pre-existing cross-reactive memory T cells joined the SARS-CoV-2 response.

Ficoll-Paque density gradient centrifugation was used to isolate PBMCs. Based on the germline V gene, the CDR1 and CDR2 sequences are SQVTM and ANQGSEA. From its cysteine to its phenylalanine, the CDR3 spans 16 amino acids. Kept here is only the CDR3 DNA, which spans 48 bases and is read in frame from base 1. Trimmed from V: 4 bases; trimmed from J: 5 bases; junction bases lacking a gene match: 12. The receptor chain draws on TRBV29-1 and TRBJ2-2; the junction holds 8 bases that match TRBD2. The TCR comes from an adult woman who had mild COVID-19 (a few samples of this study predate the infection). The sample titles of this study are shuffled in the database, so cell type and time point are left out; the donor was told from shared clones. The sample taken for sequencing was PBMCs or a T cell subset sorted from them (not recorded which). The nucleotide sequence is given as TGCAGCGTTGGGAGTATAAAAGCGGGAGTAACCGGGGAGCTGTTTTTT. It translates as CSVGSIKAGVTGELFF.